The rows below give T cell receptor beta chains drawn from one sample of a study of blood T cell repertoires in COVID-19. Data came from immunoSEQ multiplex PCR; TCRdb stores just in-frame clones and leaves some out. The table lists roughly 260,000 clones, about 89% of them singletons. Input material: PBMCs or T cells enriched from blood (not recorded which). The receptors were gathered from a woman younger than 35 who had recovered from COVID-19. The CDR3 runs from the conserved cysteine through the conserved F or W.

v_call	j_call	cdr3_aa
TRBV10-3	TRBJ2-3	CAISDRSRPQYF
TRBV4-3	TRBJ1-2	CASSQALQGGYGYTF
TRBV20-1	TRBJ2-3	CSASRLAGVGRDTQYF
TRBV29-1	TRBJ2-3	CSVVKAAGPDTQYF
TRBV6-5	TRBJ1-2	CASSYSGQLYGYTF
TRBV30	TRBJ1-6	CAWSSRGQGLGYNSPLHF
TRBV28	TRBJ2-7	CASSLSGYEQYF
TRBV20-1	TRBJ2-5	CSAPIAETQYF
TRBV28	TRBJ1-2	CASSLENYGYTF
TRBV5-6	TRBJ1-4	CASSFGLRNEKLFF
TRBV2	TRBJ2-1	CASSGVSGSVEQFF
TRBV28	TRBJ2-1	CASSLVSLAGYNEQFF
TRBV12-3/TRBV12-4	TRBJ1-5	CASSLGRYQPQHF
TRBV28	TRBJ1-5	CASSGQGVYNQPQHF
TRBV7-2	TRBJ1-1	CASSPQGVRNTEAFF
TRBV30	TRBJ1-5	CAWSRELQPQHF
TRBV28	TRBJ2-1	CASSKRYNEQFF
TRBV7-9	TRBJ1-1	CASSSGKNTEAFF
TRBV15	TRBJ2-1	CATSRDRGEQFF
TRBV11-3	TRBJ2-4	CASSFLPRRRQSKNIQYF
TRBV12-5	TRBJ2-7	CASGLSTRVPYEQYF
TRBV11-3	TRBJ2-3	CASSGGLAGDTQYF
TRBV29-1	TRBJ1-2	CSVEDPRTGGRGYTF